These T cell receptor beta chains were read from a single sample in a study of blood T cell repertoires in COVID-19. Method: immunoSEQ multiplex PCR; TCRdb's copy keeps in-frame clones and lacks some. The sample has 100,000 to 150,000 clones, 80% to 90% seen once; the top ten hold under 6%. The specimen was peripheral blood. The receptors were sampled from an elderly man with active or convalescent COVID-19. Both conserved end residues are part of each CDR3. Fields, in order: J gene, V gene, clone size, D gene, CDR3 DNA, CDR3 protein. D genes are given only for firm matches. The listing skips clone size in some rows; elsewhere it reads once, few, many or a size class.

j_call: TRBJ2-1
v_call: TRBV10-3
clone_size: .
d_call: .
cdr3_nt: TGTGCCATCAGTGCGAGGAGCGCCTCCTGGGATGAGCAGTTCTTC
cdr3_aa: CAISARSASWDEQFF

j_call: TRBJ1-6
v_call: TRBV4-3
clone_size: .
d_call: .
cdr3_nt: TGCGCCAGCAGCCCCGAGTTGCAGGCCACACTGAACGTTTCACCCCTCCACTTT
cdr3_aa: CASSPELQATLNVSPLHF

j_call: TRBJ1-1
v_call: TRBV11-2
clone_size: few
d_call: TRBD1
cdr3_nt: TGTGCCAGCAGCTTTTTAGTAGGGGGCTATAAGGAAGCTTTCTTT
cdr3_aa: CASSFLVGGYKEAFF

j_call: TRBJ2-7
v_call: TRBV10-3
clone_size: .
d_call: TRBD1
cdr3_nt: TGTGCCATCAGAGAATCCGGGACAGGGTCCTACGAGCAGTACTTC
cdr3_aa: CAIRESGTGSYEQYF

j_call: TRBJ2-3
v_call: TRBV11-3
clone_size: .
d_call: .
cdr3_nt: TGTGCCAGCAGCCATAGTTGGGGGCAGGCAGATACGCAGTATTTT
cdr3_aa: CASSHSWGQADTQYF

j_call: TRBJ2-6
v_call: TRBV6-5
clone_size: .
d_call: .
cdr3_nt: TGTGCCAGCAGTTACAACCAGGACTCTGGGGCCAACGTCCTGACTTTC
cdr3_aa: CASSYNQDSGANVLTF

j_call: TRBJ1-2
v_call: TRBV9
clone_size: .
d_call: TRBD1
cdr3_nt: TGTGCCAGCAGCGTAGGTTCGGGACAGGGCACCTATGGCTACACCTTC
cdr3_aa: CASSVGSGQGTYGYTF

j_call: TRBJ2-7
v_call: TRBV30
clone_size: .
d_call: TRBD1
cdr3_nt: TGTGCCTGGAGTGACTCGACAGGGGGTCTGTACGAGCAGTACTTC
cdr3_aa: CAWSDSTGGLYEQYF

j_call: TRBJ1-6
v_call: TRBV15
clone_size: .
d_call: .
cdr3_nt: TGTGCCACCAGCAGCCTGGGGGGTTCACCCCTCCACTTT
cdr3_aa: CATSSLGGSPLHF

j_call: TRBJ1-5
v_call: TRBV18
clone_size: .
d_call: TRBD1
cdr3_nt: TGTGCCAGCTCATATGACAGGGAAAGGCCCCAGCATTTT
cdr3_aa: CASSYDRERPQHF

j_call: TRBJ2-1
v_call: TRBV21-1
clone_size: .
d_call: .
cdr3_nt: TGTGCCAGCAGCAAAGAGTTGAGGAGCTCCTACAATGAGCAGTTCTTC
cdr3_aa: CASSKELRSSYNEQFF

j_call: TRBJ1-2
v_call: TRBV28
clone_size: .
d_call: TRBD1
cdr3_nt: TGTGCCAGCAGCCCCTGGGACAGCGTAATCTATGGCTACACCTTC
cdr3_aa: CASSPWDSVIYGYTF

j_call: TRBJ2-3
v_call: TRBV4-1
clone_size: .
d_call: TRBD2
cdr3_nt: TGCGCCAGCAGCCAAGATCATAGCGGGGGGGGCACAGATACGCAGTATTTT
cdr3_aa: CASSQDHSGGGTDTQYF

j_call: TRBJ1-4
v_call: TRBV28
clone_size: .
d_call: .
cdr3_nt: TGTGCCAGCAGTTCCCTAGGGGCCACTAATGAAAAACTGTTTTTT
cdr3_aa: CASSSLGATNEKLFF

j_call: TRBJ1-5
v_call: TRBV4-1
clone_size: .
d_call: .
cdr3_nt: TGCGCCAGCAGCCCCTCCGGGACACCTATTAATCAGCCCCAGCATTTT
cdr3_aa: CASSPSGTPINQPQHF

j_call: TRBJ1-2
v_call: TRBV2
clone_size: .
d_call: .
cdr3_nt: TGTGCCAGCAGTGAGGGGGGACGCTACACCTTC
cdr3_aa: CASSEGGRYTF

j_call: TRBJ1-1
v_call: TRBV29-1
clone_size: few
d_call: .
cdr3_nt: TGCAGCGCCATGAGTCAGGAGAACACTGAAGCTTTCTTT
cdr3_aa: CSAMSQENTEAFF

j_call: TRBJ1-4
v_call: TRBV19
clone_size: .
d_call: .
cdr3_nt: TGTGCCACCACAGGCCTTGCAACTAATGAAAAACTGTTTTTT
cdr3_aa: CATTGLATNEKLFF

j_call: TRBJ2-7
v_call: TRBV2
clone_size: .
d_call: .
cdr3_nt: TGTGCCAGCACTCGGGACGAGCAGTACTTC
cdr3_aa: CASTRDEQYF

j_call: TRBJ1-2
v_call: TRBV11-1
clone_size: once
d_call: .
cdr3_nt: TGTGCCAGCAGCTTAGGGACATATAACTATGGCTACACCTTC
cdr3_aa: CASSLGTYNYGYTF

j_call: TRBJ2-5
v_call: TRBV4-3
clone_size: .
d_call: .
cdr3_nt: TGCGCCAGCAGCCAAGATCACAGGGCTGGAGAGACCCAGTACTTC
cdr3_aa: CASSQDHRAGETQYF

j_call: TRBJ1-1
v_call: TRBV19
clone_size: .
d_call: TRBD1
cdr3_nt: TGTGCCAGTAGTGGACAGGGGGGGAACACTGAAGCTTTCTTT
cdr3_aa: CASSGQGGNTEAFF

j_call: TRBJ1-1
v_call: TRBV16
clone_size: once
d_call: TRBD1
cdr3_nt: TGTGCCAGCAGCCGACAGGGGAACACTGAAGCTTTCTTT
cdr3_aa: CASSRQGNTEAFF

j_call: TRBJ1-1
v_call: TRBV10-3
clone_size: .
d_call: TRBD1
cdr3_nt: TGTGCCACCGGGACAGGCAATCCTGGCACTGAAGCTTTCTTT
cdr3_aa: CATGTGNPGTEAFF

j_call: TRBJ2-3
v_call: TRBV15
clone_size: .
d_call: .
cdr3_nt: TGTGCCACCAGCAGAGATGTAGCTACGCAGTATTTT
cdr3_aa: CATSRDVATQYF